The T cell receptor beta chain under discussion was sequenced for a study of T cell changes during pregnancy in multiple sclerosis (dated by TCRdb to the late 2010s). Notes on the research overall: The study looked at changes in the T cell repertoire across pregnancy in women with multiple sclerosis.

The method behind the library was the immunoSEQ multiplex PCR assay. Drawn from immuneACCESS, this table holds only the in-frame rearrangements with V and J called that TCRdb kept. Clones are partly lost; checked studies trace under half to an unresolved V gene and leave the rest unexplained. The sample table contains some 100,000 clones; only one count was recorded for 90% to 95% of them. The ten most abundant clones make up approximately 1% of the sample. Looking up the germline V gene yields CDR1 SGDLS and CDR2 YYNGEE. The CDR3 runs 16 amino acids, cysteine and phenylalanine included. Only the CDR3 DNA is retained, 48 bases long and in frame from the first base. Deletion took 0 bases off V and 1 base off J, with a span of 11 bases between the germline ends. Comments on this clone: Its antigen remains undetermined. There are no base qualities to consult, and no much larger clone falls within one base.

This receptor was taken from a female donor with multiple sclerosis, enrolled in a pregnancy study. Sequencing was performed on peripheral blood, taken before pregnancy. The V and J genes are TRBV9 and TRBJ1-3, with the D gene uncertain. CDR3 region: CASSVGSGLSGNTIYF. The sequenced DNA: TGTGCCAGCAGCGTAGGCTCAGGTTTATCTGGAAACACCATATATTTT.